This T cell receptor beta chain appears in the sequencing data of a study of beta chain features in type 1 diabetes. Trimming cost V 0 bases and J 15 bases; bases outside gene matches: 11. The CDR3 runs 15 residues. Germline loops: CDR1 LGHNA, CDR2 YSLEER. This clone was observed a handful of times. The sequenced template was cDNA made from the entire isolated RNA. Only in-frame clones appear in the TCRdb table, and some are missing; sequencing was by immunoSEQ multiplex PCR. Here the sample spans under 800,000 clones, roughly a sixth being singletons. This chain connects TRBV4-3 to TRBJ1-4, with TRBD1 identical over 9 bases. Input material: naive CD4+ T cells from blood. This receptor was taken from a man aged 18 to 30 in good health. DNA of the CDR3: TGCGCCAGCAGCCAAGAGATGCGTTGGGGACAGGGCGTGTTTTTT. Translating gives CASSQEMRWGQGVFF.